This is a list of T cell receptor beta chains from one sample in a study of blood T cell repertoires in COVID-19. The repertoire was sequenced with immunoSEQ multiplex PCR; TCRdb's copy has only in-frame clones and lacks some. The sample includes some 450,000 clones, 88% seen only once; the top ten take roughly 12%. Specimen: peripheral blood. These receptors were obtained from a woman between 45 and 60 years old with COVID-19, enrolled during active disease. Each CDR3 is given without its conserved first and last residue. The order of the fields is J gene, V gene, CDR3 protein.

>TRBJ1-1|TRBV6-5
ASSSPEVSPTEAF
>TRBJ2-7|TRBV3-1/TRBV3-2
ASQTGGGKQY
>TRBJ1-2|TRBV6-5
ASRPQGVRGYT
>TRBJ1-4|TRBV3-1/TRBV3-2
ASSQASQNEKLF
>TRBJ2-3|TRBV9
ASSVGELSAARTDTQY
>TRBJ2-2|TRBV7-9
ASSPTPPFEPSRGGELF
>TRBJ1-5|TRBV19
ASKGGIQPQH
>TRBJ1-4|TRBV6-1
ASSEAMTGFEKLF
>TRBJ1-5|TRBV27
ASSLDGVSNQPQH
>TRBJ2-5|TRBV3-1/TRBV3-2
ASSSQYQETQY